This T cell receptor beta chain was profiled in a study of graft-versus-host responses after intestinal transplantation (dated by TCRdb to 2020 to 2022). With regard to the full study: Multivisceral, liver-intestinal, or isolated intestinal transplants were received by the recipients. A peak of at least 4% donor T cells among recipient peripheral blood mononuclear cells was the definition used for donor T cell macrochimerism. Every recipient was given anti-thymocyte globulin induction, then maintenance tacrolimus and steroids for roughly three years. The cohort enrolled about two dozen intestinal transplant recipients, one of whom was a retransplant, and a few patients without pretransplant specimens were excluded. To identify alloreactive clones, pre-transplant mixed lymphocyte reaction products were sequenced and compared with unstimulated pre-transplant donor and recipient T cells. Rather than being sequenced by the commercial service, samples from three later patients were sequenced in-house on an Illumina MiSeq and processed with MiXCR. Bulk TCR-beta CDR3 sequencing was used to track graft-versus-host and host-versus-graft alloreactive T cell clones in the graft, circulation and bone marrow after intestinal transplantation.

This clone has just a few counts. Its antigen is unknown. Qualities for individual bases were not recorded, and no much larger clone is one base off. Preparation of the library involved the immunoSEQ multiplex PCR assay. For most patients, genomic DNA was isolated using the Qiagen DNeasy Blood and Tissue Kit and was shipped frozen to Adaptive Biotechnologies for TCR sequencing. For most patients, genomic DNA was subjected to high-throughput TCR-beta CDR3 sequencing by Adaptive Biotechnologies. In the original analysis: Adaptive's ImmunoSEQ software supplied the TCR sequencing data for more than 15 patients, while MiXCR and VDJtools were used to process a few other patients. CD4 versus CD8 sorting errors were corrected by removing sequences found in both subsets at a frequency ratio below 5:1. CDR3 nucleotide sequences shared by donor and recipient were removed because the origin of these sequences could not be assigned. At least 2-fold expansion over unstimulated cells and a minimum CFSE-low frequency of 0.002% (template counts) or 0.001% (read counts) were required for clones to be classified as alloreactive. A clone was considered mappable if detected in the sequenced pre-transplant spleen, lymph node, or MLR CFSE-low populations of the donor or recipient. Cumulative frequency of alloreactive clones was calculated as a percentage of all sequences weighted by copy number. The table comes from immuneACCESS by way of TCRdb, which keeps in-frame sequences with V and J called. Part of the clones is missing from these tables; in studies checked, under half for an unresolved V gene and the rest for unknown reasons. V, J and clone size were drawn from that table, and D and trimming were deduced from the DNA. For this sample the table gives 25,000 to 35,000 clones, of which roughly four fifths were detected only once. 15% to 20% of the sample is taken by the ten largest.

Study-wide findings and limitations: Peak levels of circulating GvH clones were associated with declines in HvG clones early after transplant. The relatively low number and heterogeneity of intestinal transplant patients limited the conclusions. GvH clones were detected in recipient bone marrow, and some appeared earlier in ileal mucosa or blood, consistent with an intestinal mucosal origin. Patients with donor T cell macrochimerism had high GvH to HvG T cell clonal ratios in their allografts.

V loses 8 bases of germline sequence and J loses 7 bases, and the interval between the two ends is 11 bases. Reading from cysteine to phenylalanine, the CDR3 counts 10 amino acids. Only the CDR3 part of the read is kept: 30 bases, read in frame from the first base. Via the germline V gene (reference sequence), CDR1 is GTSNPN and CDR2 SVGIG. The time point label, as the study defines it: cells obtained before transplantation from donor or recipient. CD3+CD4+ and CD3+CD8+ populations were FACS-sorted from unstimulated pre-transplant donor and recipient cells taken from spleen or lymph nodes. The clonotype was recovered from a human donor who received an intestinal transplant. The chain links TRBV30 with TRBJ1-1, and possibly TRBD1, on 5 matching bases. The sequenced sample was unstimulated CD8+ T cells sorted from spleen or lymph node cells, obtained before intestinal transplant. The nucleotide sequence is given as TGTGCCGGCAGGGCGTTTGAAGCTTTCTTT. Translated, it reads CAGRAFEAFF.